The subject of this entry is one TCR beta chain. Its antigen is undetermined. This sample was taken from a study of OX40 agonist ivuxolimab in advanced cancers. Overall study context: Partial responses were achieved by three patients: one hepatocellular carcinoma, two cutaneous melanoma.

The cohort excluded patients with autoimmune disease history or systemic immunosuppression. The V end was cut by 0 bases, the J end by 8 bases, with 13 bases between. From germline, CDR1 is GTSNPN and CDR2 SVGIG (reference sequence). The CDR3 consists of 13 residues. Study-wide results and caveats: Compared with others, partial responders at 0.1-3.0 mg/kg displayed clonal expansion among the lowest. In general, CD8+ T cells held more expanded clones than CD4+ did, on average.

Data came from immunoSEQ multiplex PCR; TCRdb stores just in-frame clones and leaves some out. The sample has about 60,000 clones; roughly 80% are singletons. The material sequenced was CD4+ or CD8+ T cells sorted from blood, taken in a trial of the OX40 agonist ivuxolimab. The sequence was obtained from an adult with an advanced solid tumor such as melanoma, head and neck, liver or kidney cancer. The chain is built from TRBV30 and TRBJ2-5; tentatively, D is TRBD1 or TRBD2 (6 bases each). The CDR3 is CAWSVRRGDTQYF. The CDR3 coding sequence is TGTGCCTGGAGTGTTAGGAGGGGGGACACCCAGTACTTC. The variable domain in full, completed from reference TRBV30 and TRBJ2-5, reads SQTIHQWPATLVQPVGSPLSLECTVEGTSNPNLYWYRQAAGRGLQLLFYSVGIGQISSEVPQNLSASRPQDRQFILSSKKLLLSDSGFYLCAWSVRRGDTQYFGPGTRLLVL.